The present entry profiles one T cell receptor (beta chain) with its context. The source of the sample is a study of blood T cell repertoires in COVID-19. About the study: Italy, Spain and the United States were the sources of the convalescent and acute COVID-19 samples. The analysed material was cDNA or gDNA that came from T cells, B-cell-depleted T cells, or PBMCs.

Original methodology: From reference gene primer amplification, estimates of nucleated cell counts were derived. TCRdb's copy holds only in-frame clones and misses some; the assay was immunoSEQ multiplex PCR. Clone size and V and J calls were adopted from that table, with D and trimming inferred from the DNA. The table includes some 110,000 clones, roughly 88% detected once. Germline-derived CDR1 and CDR2 are LGHNA and YSLEER. There are 15 residues in the CDR3. Trimming pared 0 bases from V and 7 bases from J, leaving 12 bases between. Sample: peripheral blood. The TCR comes from a human donor in a cohort sampled during active COVID-19. The chain links TRBV4-3 to TRBJ1-4, with a possible D match to TRBD1 (5 bases). CDR3 sequence reads: CASSQDEDMPEKLFF. In nucleotides, the CDR3 is TGCGCCAGCAGCCAAGATGAGGACATGCCTGAAAAACTGTTTTTT.